This T cell receptor beta chain was obtained from a study of T cells in Graves' hyperthyroidism and ophthalmopathy. Regarding the study as a whole: Researchers found most expanded thyroid clonotypes above 0.001 in blood as well.

Lactation, pregnancy, other autoimmune disease or uncontrolled infection led to exclusion of patients. Comment on this clonotype: What it binds is unknown.

The CDR3 has 16 residues. The germline V gene has CDR1 MNHGY and CDR2 SVAAGI. The J segment lost 2 bases and the V segment lost 4 bases, leaving 6 bases of the junction unmatched. RNA transcripts yielded amplified TCR beta CDR3 regions. Primed by the HTBI set, a first-round RT-PCR was run on the TCR CDR3. One entry per CDR3 protein results from TCRdb running MiXCR on the multiplex PCR reads. Altogether a few hundred thousand distinct CDR3 sequences are present, about 15% being singletons, with the ten largest covering under 7.5%. The sample consisted of blood. This receptor was obtained from a woman under 40 with Graves' hyperthyroidism. V is TRBV6-9 and J is TRBJ2-1, with 9 bases fitting TRBD1. CDR3 amino acids: CASSFGQGSTYNEQFF. DNA of the CDR3: TGTGCCAGCAGTTTCGGACAGGGGAGCACCTACAATGAGCAGTTCTTC.